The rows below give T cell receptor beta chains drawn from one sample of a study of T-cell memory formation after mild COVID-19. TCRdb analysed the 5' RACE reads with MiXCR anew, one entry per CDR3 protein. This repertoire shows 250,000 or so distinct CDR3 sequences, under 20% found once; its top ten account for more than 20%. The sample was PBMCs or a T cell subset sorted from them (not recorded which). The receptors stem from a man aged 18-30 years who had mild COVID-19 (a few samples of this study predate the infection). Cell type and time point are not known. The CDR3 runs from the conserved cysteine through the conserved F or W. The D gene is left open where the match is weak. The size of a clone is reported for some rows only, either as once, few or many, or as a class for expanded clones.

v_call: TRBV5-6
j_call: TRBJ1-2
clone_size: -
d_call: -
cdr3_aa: CASSERQQDYGYTF
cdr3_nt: TGTGCCAGCAGCGAAAGACAGCAGGACTATGGCTACACCTTC

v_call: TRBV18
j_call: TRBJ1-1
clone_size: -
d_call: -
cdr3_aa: CASCQGSNTEAFF
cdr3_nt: TGTGCCAGCTGCCAGGGGTCGAACACTGAAGCTTTCTTT

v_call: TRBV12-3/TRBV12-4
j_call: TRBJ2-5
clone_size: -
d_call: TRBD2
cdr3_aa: CASGGLAGRQETQYF
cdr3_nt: TGTGCCAGCGGGGGACTAGCGGGCCGTCAAGAGACCCAGTACTTC

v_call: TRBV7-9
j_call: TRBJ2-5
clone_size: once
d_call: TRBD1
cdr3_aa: CASSRTGAENQYF
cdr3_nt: TGTGCCAGCAGCCGGACAGGAGCCGAGAACCAGTACTTC

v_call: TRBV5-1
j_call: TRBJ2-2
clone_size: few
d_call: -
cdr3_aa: CASSWTPRNTGELFF
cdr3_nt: TGCGCCAGCAGCTGGACGCCCAGGAACACCGGGGAGCTGTTTTTT

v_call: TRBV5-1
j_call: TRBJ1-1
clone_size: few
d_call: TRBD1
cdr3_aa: CASSLEPGGRARTEAFF
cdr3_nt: TGCGCCAGCAGCTTGGAGCCAGGGGGCAGAGCGCGGACTGAAGCTTTCTTT

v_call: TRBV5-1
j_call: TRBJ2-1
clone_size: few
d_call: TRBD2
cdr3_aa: CASRVANRGGAGSYNEQFF
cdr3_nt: TGCGCCAGCAGGGTCGCGAATCGCGGGGGGGCAGGCTCCTACAATGAGCAGTTCTTC

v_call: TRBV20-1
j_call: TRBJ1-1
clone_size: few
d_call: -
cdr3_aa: CSARDASGANTEAFF
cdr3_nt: TGCAGTGCTAGAGATGCTTCAGGGGCGAACACTGAAGCTTTCTTT

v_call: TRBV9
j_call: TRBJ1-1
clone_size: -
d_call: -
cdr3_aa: CASSGTQGRTEAFF
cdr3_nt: TGTGCCAGCAGCGGAACACAGGGTAGAACTGAAGCTTTCTTT

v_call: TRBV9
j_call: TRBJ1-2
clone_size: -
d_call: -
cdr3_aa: CASSARGQLYGYTF
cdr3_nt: TGTGCCAGCAGCGCCCGCGGACAGCTCTATGGCTACACCTTC

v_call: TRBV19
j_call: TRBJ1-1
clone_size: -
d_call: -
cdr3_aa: CASSAVAEMNTEAFF
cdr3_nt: TGTGCCAGTAGTGCCGTTGCGGAGATGAACACTGAAGCTTTCTTT

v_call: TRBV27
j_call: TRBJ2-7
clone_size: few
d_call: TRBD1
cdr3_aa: CASSFAGTTGDEQYF
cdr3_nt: TGTGCCAGCAGTTTTGCGGGCACGACAGGGGACGAGCAGTACTTC

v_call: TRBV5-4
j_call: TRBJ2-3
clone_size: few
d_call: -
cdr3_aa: CASTTVGTDTQYF
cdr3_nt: TGTGCCAGCACCACCGTGGGCACAGATACGCAGTATTTT

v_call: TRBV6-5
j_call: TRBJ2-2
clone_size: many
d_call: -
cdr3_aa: CASTYGSPGELFF
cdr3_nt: TGTGCCAGCACCTACGGGAGTCCCGGGGAGCTGTTTTTT

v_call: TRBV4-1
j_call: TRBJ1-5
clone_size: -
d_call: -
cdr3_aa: CASSHEGRAGNQPQHF
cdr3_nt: TGCGCCAGCAGCCATGAGGGGAGGGCGGGCAATCAGCCCCAGCATTTT

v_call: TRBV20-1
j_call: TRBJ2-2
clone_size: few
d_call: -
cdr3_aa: CSARVPRGFSTGELFF
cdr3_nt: TGCAGTGCTAGAGTTCCAAGGGGCTTCAGCACCGGGGAGCTGTTTTTT

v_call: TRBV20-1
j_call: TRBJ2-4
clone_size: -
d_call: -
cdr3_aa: CSARDIAKNIQYF
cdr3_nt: TGCAGTGCTAGAGATATAGCCAAAAACATTCAGTACTTC

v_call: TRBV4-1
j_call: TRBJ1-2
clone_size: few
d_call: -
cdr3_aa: CASSPPGRARANYGYTF
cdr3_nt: TGCGCCAGCAGCCCCCCAGGAAGGGCGAGAGCTAACTATGGCTACACCTTC

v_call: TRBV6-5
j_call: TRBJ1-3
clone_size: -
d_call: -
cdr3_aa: CASSPGGGNGNTIYF
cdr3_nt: TGTGCCAGCAGCCCCGGTGGAGGGAATGGAAACACCATATATTTT

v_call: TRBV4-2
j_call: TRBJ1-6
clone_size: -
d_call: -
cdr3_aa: CASQNQPDYNSPLHF
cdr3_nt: TGTGCCAGCCAGAACCAGCCTGACTATAATTCACCCCTCCACTTT

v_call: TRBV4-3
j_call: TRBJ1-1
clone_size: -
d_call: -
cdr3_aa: CASSQSGLTAEAFF
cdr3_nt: TGCGCCAGCAGCCAATCTGGGCTGACTGCTGAAGCTTTCTTT

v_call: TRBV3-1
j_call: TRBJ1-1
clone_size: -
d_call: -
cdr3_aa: CASSRRDTEAFF
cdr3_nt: TGTGCCAGCAGCCGGAGAGACACTGAAGCTTTCTTT

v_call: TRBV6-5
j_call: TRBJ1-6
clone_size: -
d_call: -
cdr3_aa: CASSLGTFYNSPLHF
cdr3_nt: TGTGCCAGCAGCCTCGGGACATTCTATAATTCACCCCTCCACTTT

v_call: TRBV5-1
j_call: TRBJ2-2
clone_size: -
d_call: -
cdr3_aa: CASSLVFVAPRNTGELFF
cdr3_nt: TGCGCCAGCAGCTTGGTATTTGTAGCGCCCCGGAACACCGGGGAGCTGTTTTTT

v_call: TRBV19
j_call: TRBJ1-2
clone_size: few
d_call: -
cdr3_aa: CASRFRTGYGYTF
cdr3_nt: TGTGCCAGCCGGTTTCGAACAGGGTATGGCTACACCTTC

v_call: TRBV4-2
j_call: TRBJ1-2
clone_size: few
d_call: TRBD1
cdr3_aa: CASSQDGTGGFGYTF
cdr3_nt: TGTGCCAGCAGCCAAGATGGGACAGGGGGCTTTGGCTACACCTTC

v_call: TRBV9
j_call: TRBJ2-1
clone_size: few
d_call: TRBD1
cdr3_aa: CASSVEAGGPNEQFF
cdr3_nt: TGTGCCAGCAGCGTAGAGGCAGGGGGACCTAATGAGCAGTTCTTC